This entry describes one T cell receptor (beta chain). These data come from a study of T cell responses to AZD1222 COVID-19 vaccine. Sequenced by immunoSEQ multiplex PCR; TCRdb stores in-frame clones only, minus some. The sample lists 100,000 to 150,000 clones, more than 70% seen once, with roughly 1.6% in the top ten. V gave up 2 bases and J gave up 0 bases, with 10 bases separating them. Germline V gene lookup returns CDR1 KGHDR and CDR2 SFDVKD. CDR3 length: 16 residues. The clonotype originates from an adult in good health. The sample was peripheral blood, taken on day 0 of AZD1222 vaccination. This chain links TRBV24-1 with TRBJ2-1; the D call may be TRBD1 or TRBD2 (5 bases each). In DNA, the CDR3 is TGTGCCACCAGTGATTCCAGGGAGAGCTCCTACAATGAGCAGTTCTTC. It encodes CATSDSRESSYNEQFF.